The 2 T cell receptor beta chains presented below share a single source sample, sequenced in a study of Graves' ophthalmopathy and Graves' hyperthyroidism (dated by TCRdb to 2016 to 2018). The instrument given in TCRdb is Illumina HiSeq 2000. For repertoire sequencing, TCR beta CDR3 regions were amplified from RNA transcripts. The first round was an RT-PCR using HTBI primers with the Qiagen OneStep RT-PCR kit, and this first round was followed by a second-round multiplex PCR, then size selection and purification. The public reads were reprocessed in TCRdb via fastp at Q25 and MiXCR, keeping in-frame beta chains. CDR3 protein sequences are deduplicated, and each keeps its most common genes and DNA. Here the sample has over a million distinct CDR3 sequences; about 35% occur a single time. The ten largest clones take up over 8.5% of the sample. Source material: peripheral blood or thyroid tissue (not recorded which). These receptors were taken from an adult man with Graves' hyperthyroidism.

Many counts were recorded for this clonotype. An end of the junction does not agree with germline; a read error may underlie this. V usage is TRBV14 and J usage is TRBJ2-7; D is ambiguous. Per germline, CDR1 SGHDN and CDR2 FVKESK. The length of the CDR3 is 11 residues. The CDR3 DNA reads TGTGCCAGCAGCCAAGCGTACGTGCAGTACTTC. Amino acid sequence: CASSQAYVQYF.

This clonotype was found many times. The genes are TRBV5-1 and TRBJ1-4; no clear D gene. This CDR3 has 16 residues. Trimming pared 4 bases from V and 7 bases from J, leaving 20 bases between. Germline CDR1 is SGHRS and CDR2 is YFSETQ. CDR3 sequence: CASSQTHRDVFEKLFF. Written as DNA, the CDR3 is TGCGCCAGCAGCCAGACTCACAGAGATGTGTTTGAAAAACTGTTTTTT.